This T cell receptor beta chain derives from a study of blood T cell repertoires in COVID-19. Background on the study: Collection of acute and convalescent COVID-19 samples took place in the United States, Italy and Spain.

Source study methods: Estimation of nucleated cell counts was performed using reference gene primer amplification. Method: immunoSEQ multiplex PCR; TCRdb's copy keeps in-frame clones and lacks some. V and J calls and clone size are copied from that table; D and trimming were computed from the DNA. The sample carries approximately 170,000 clones, around 85% recorded once. J was trimmed by 2 bases and V by 2 bases; bases with no gene match: 9. Germline V lookup: CDR1 SGHTA, CDR2 FQGNSA. The CDR3 runs 16 residues. The sequence derives from a woman between 55 and 75 years old with COVID-19, enrolled during active disease. The chain is built from TRBV7-2 and TRBJ2-7; 7 bases are a match to TRBD2. The material sequenced was peripheral blood. The CDR3 bases are TGTGCCAGCAGCTTACCTGGGGGGAGCGGGGCCTACGAGCAGTACTTC. It codes for CASSLPGGSGAYEQYF.